The sequence of this TCR beta chain was determined in a study of blood T cell repertoires in COVID-19. Study at large: Specimens from acute and convalescent COVID-19 originated in the United States, Italy and Spain. The analysed material was cDNA or gDNA that came from T cells, B-cell-depleted T cells, or PBMCs.

CDR1 is SGDLS, CDR2 YYNGEE, per germline. Deletions cut 4 bases from V and 3 bases from J, with 10 bases between. There are 14 residues in the CDR3. This clone turned up a few times. Original methodology: Researchers report that nucleated cell counts were estimated from reference gene primer amplification. The method was immunoSEQ multiplex PCR; TCRdb's version includes in-frame clones alone and lacks a portion of them. V, J and clone size were drawn from that table, and D and trimming were deduced from the DNA. This table has about 77,000 clones, around three quarters appearing once. This chain uses TRBV9 with TRBJ1-4; no definite D call. This TCR came from a woman between 65 and 79 years old with acute or convalescent COVID-19. The material sequenced was peripheral blood. Written as DNA, the CDR3 is TGTGCCAGCAGCCCCCTCGTCGCTAATGAAAAACTGTTTTTT. Amino acids: CASSPLVANEKLFF.